Below, 23 T cell receptor beta chains from the same sample are listed, as sequenced in a study of T cell responses to AZD1222 COVID-19 vaccine. Using immunoSEQ multiplex PCR, the repertoire was profiled, and TCRdb retains in-frame clones only, with some absent. Here the sample spans 120,000 or so clones, 85% to 90% being singletons. Sequencing used peripheral blood, obtained on day 0 of AZD1222 vaccination. Every receptor here comes from an adult in good health.

This chain uses TRBV6-1 with TRBJ1-2, with unresolved D. The CDR3 is 14 residues long. Trimming stripped 2 bases from V and 4 bases from J, with 11 bases between. The germline V gene encodes CDR1 MNHNS and CDR2 SASEGT. This CDR3 reads CASSEWEVPYGYTF. The CDR3 coding sequence is TGTGCCAGCAGTGAATGGGAGGTCCCCTATGGCTACACCTTC.

The V gene is TRBV27, the J gene TRBJ1-5, with D possibly matching TRBD1 (5 bases). CDR1 is MNHEY and CDR2 is SMNVEV in the germline V gene (reference sequence). Deletions cut 6 bases from V and 2 bases from J, with 29 bases between. The CDR3 has 20 amino acids. The CDR3 sequence: CASSFIADMTGTLGNQPQHF. The CDR3 bases are TGTGCCAGCAGCTTTATAGCCGACATGACCGGGACCCTCGGCAATCAGCCCCAGCATTTT.

V is TRBV3-1 (or the pseudogene TRBV3-2) and J is TRBJ1-4; tentatively, D is TRBD1 (5 bases). Germline CDR1 LGHDT, CDR2 YNNKEL (reference sequence). The CDR3 loop spans 13 amino acids. Trimming stripped 0 bases from V and 7 bases from J, with 6 bases between. The CDR3 loop reads CASSQEGVEKLFF. In DNA, the CDR3 is TGTGCCAGCAGCCAAGAAGGGGTTGAAAAACTGTTTTTT.

The chain links TRBV10-2 to TRBJ2-3, with D perhaps being TRBD1 or TRBD2 (6 bases each). Germline values: CDR1 WSHSY, CDR2 SAAADI. V was pared by 3 bases and J by 5 bases, with 12 bases between. This CDR3 contains 14 residues. The CDR3 reads CASSEPGAGDTQYF. CDR3 coding DNA: TGCGCCAGCAGTGAACCGGGGGCGGGAGATACGCAGTATTTT.

The chain links TRBV12-3 or TRBV12-4 to TRBJ1-2, with D unresolved. CDR3 length equals 11 residues. Trimming cost V 6 bases and J 7 bases, with 9 bases left between them. The DNA for the CDR3 is TGTGCCAGCAGCTATATAGGTGGCTACACCTTC. This sequence encodes CASSYIGGYTF.

The chain couples TRBV3-1 (or the pseudogene TRBV3-2) to TRBJ2-1; tentative D call: TRBD1 (5 bases). Trimming took off 2 bases at V and 9 bases at J, with 5 bases between the two ends. Germline loops: CDR1 LGHDT, CDR2 YNNKEL (reference sequence). The CDR3 spans 11 residues. The CDR3 nucleotides are TGTGCCAGCAGCCAAAGGGGTGAGCAGTTCTTC. Translating it yields CASSQRGEQFF.

The chain employs TRBV29-1 and TRBJ1-2; 7 bases line up with TRBD1. Trimming removed 6 bases from V and 8 bases from J; junction bases left unmatched: 9. The CDR3 covers 12 residues. Germline V CDR1 and CDR2: SQVTM, ANQGSEA. The CDR3 coding sequence is TGCAGCGTGATGACAGGGCGGGAAGGCTACACCTTC. It encodes CSVMTGREGYTF.

The J gene is TRBJ1-6, the V gene TRBV25-1; 8 bases agree with TRBD1. The CDR3 is 15 amino acids. V trimming: 6 bases; J trimming: 8 bases; junction bases outside the gene matches: 9. Germline CDR1 MGHDK, CDR2 SYGVNS. The CDR3 DNA sequence: TGTGCCAGCAGCCGTTCCGGGACAGGTGATTCACCCCTCCACTTT. Translation gives CASSRSGTGDSPLHF.

The chain recombines TRBV19 with TRBJ1-5, with unresolved D. The CDR3 totals 14 residues. CDR1 is LNHDA and CDR2 is SQIVND in the germline V gene (reference sequence). Trimming cost V 6 bases and J 0 bases, with 9 bases left between them. The CDR3 loop is CASSQEDSNQPQHF. CDR3 DNA sequence: TGTGCCAGTAGCCAAGAGGATAGCAATCAGCCCCAGCATTTT.

The V call is TRBV4-2, the J call TRBJ1-2; no clear D gene. Germline values: CDR1 LGHNA, CDR2 YNFKEQ. The CDR3 covers 14 residues. V lost 0 bases, J lost 0 bases, and 5 bases lay in between. Here the CDR3 reads CASSQDRTNYGYTF. The CDR3 DNA reads as TGTGCCAGCAGCCAAGACAGAACTAACTATGGCTACACCTTC.

J is TRBJ1-1 and V is TRBV3-1 (or the pseudogene TRBV3-2); D is undetermined. The CDR3 has 14 residues. Germline V lookup: CDR1 LGHDT, CDR2 YNNKEL (reference sequence). The V and J ends lost 2 bases and 4 bases respectively, with 11 bases between them. In DNA form, the CDR3 reads TGTGCCAGCAGCCAACAAGGTTTGGGCACTGAAGCTTTCTTT. Translated: CASSQQGLGTEAFF.

The chain has TRBV7-9 and TRBJ1-2; 9 bases are shared with TRBD1. J was trimmed by 6 bases and V by 5 bases; bases with no gene match: 7. CDR3 length: 14 amino acids. Germline lookup yields CDR1 SEHNR and CDR2 FQNEAQ (reference sequence). CDR3 loop: CASSGPGDRDGYTF. CDR3 DNA sequence: TGTGCCAGCAGCGGACCCGGGGACAGGGATGGCTACACCTTC.

The chain is built from TRBV6-5 and TRBJ2-3, with D tentatively TRBD1 or TRBD2 (6 bases each). The CDR3 loop spans 13 amino acids. V lost 2 bases to trimming and J lost 6 bases, with 9 bases between them. Germline CDR1 and CDR2: MNHEY and SVGAGI. As DNA, the CDR3 is TGTGCCAGCAGTTACGACGGGGGCGATACGCAGTATTTT. It is translated as CASSYDGGDTQYF.

The chain carries TRBV5-1 and TRBJ1-4, with a weak D call TRBD1 (5 bases). Trimming left V 4 bases short and J 3 bases short, with 16 bases between. CDR1 SGHRS and CDR2 YFSETQ come from the germline V gene. This CDR3 contains 16 residues. This CDR3 is CASSRGLPGSNEKLFF. DNA of the CDR3: TGCGCCAGCAGCAGGGGCCTTCCGGGGTCTAATGAAAAACTGTTTTTT.

This sequence joins TRBV5-1 and TRBJ1-3, with 9 bases fitting TRBD1. V lost 0 bases, J lost 4 bases, and 8 bases stayed unmatched. The CDR3 sequence is 17 residues long. Germline V lookup: CDR1 SGHRS, CDR2 YFSETQ. CDR3 sequence: CASSLDHHGQGGNTIYF. The CDR3 DNA reads TGCGCCAGCAGCTTGGATCACCACGGACAGGGGGGAAACACCATATATTTT.

This clone was found once. The chain couples TRBV3-1 (or the pseudogene TRBV3-2) to TRBJ1-1, with 7 bases fitting TRBD1. J was trimmed by 4 bases and V by 4 bases; bases with no gene match: 9. This CDR3 is built from 15 residues. CDR1 is LGHDT and CDR2 is YNNKEL in the germline V gene (reference sequence). CDR3 residues: CASSRTGDIFTEAFF. Here the CDR3 DNA reads TGTGCCAGCAGCCGCACAGGGGACATCTTCACTGAAGCTTTCTTT.

V usage is TRBV5-8 and J usage is TRBJ1-5; TRBD1 matches at 7 bases. Germline V gene data show CDR1 as SGHTS and CDR2 as YDEGEE. This CDR3 contains 17 residues. V was clipped by 2 bases and J by 0 bases; unmatched bases: 8. The DNA of the CDR3 is TGTGCCAGCAGCTTTTCCGGGGACAGTTATAGCAATCAGCCCCAGCATTTT. Translating gives CASSFSGDSYSNQPQHF. Combining the CDR3 with reference TRBV5-8 and TRBJ1-5 gives the whole variable domain EAGVTQSPTHLIKTRGQQATLRCSPISGHTSVYWYQQALGLGLQFLLWYDEGEERNRGNFPPRFSGRQFPNYSSELNVNALELEDSALYLCASSFSGDSYSNQPQHFGDGTRLSIL.

This chain connects TRBV9 to TRBJ1-3, with no clear D. V lost 4 bases to trimming and J lost 1 base, with 9 bases between them. Germline lookup yields CDR1 SGDLS and CDR2 YYNGEE. This CDR3 spans 14 amino acids. The CDR3 sequence is CASSPTRSGNTIYF. CDR3 nucleotides: TGTGCCAGCAGCCCCACAAGGTCTGGAAACACCATATATTTT.

V and J are TRBV9 and TRBJ2-1; 14 positions agree with TRBD2. The CDR3 totals 20 residues. V was pared by 3 bases and J by 3 bases, with 14 bases of the junction left unmatched. CDR1 and CDR2 (germline): SGDLS, YYNGEE. The DNA of the CDR3 is TGTGCCAGCAGCGCCCCGGGACTAGCGGGAGCCCACTATAACTACAATGAGCAGTTCTTC. Translated: CASSAPGLAGAHYNYNEQFF. The whole variable domain, remainder taken from reference TRBV9 and TRBJ2-1, is DSGVTQTPKHLITATGQRVTLRCSPRSGDLSVYWYQQSLDQGLQFLIQYYNGEERAKGNILERFSAQQFPDLHSELNLSSLELGDSALYFCASSAPGLAGAHYNYNEQFFGPGTRLTVL.

The chain uses TRBV6-1 and TRBJ1-1; no firm D call. V was shortened by 4 bases and J by 4 bases, with 13 bases between the two germline ends. Germline V CDR1 and CDR2: MNHNS, SASEGT. The CDR3 covers 14 residues. The CDR3 DNA reads as TGTGCCAGCAGTGGCCCGGACGGCCGCACTGAAGCTTTCTTT. This gives the protein CASSGPDGRTEAFF.

This clone turned up a few times. The chain joins TRBV6-5 to TRBJ1-2; D not certain. Deletions cut 4 bases from V and 2 bases from J, with 8 bases between. The CDR3 length is 13 residues. CDR1 is MNHEY and CDR2 is SVGAGI in the germline V gene. CDR3 bases: TGTGCCAGCAGTTCTACCCCGAACTATGGCTACACCTTC. Its protein is CASSSTPNYGYTF.

This sequence joins TRBV3-1 (or the pseudogene TRBV3-2) and TRBJ2-5, with 9 bases fitting TRBD2. V shed 6 bases and J 8 bases; nucleotides not matched to a gene: 13. The CDR3 runs 15 residues. The germline gives CDR1 LGHDT, CDR2 YNNKEL (reference sequence). The CDR3 region has the DNA TGTGCCAGCAGGACAGACGGCGGGGGGGCCGAAACCCAGTACTTC. As protein: CASRTDGGGAETQYF.

The chain links TRBV10-3 to TRBJ1-1, with D perhaps TRBD1 (6 bases). Germline CDR1 is ENHRY and CDR2 is SYGVKD. Trimming stripped 6 bases from V and 1 base from J, with 21 bases between. This CDR3 spans 17 amino acids. CDR3 DNA: TGTGCCATCAGGGGAGTTGGGGGCAAAAGGGCGAACACTGAAGCTTTCTTT. It yields the protein CAIRGVGGKRANTEAFF.